This entry is about one T cell receptor beta chain. This sample is part of a study of blood T cell repertoires in COVID-19. Turning to the study itself: Both acute and convalescent COVID-19 samples were obtained from the United States, Italy and Spain. The analysed material was cDNA or gDNA that came from T cells, B-cell-depleted T cells, or PBMCs.

Trimming removed 1 base from V and 8 bases from J, with 14 bases in between. The germline V gene encodes CDR1 GTSNPN and CDR2 SVGIG (reference sequence). The length of the CDR3 is 14 residues. Original data processing: Nucleated cell number was recorded as an estimate derived from reference gene primer amplification. Here immunoSEQ multiplex PCR was the method, and the copy in TCRdb shows in-frame clones only, minus some. D and trimming were read from the DNA, whereas the V and J calls and clone size are those reported in that table. The profile covers 200,000 to 250,000 clones, with around 84% appearing a single time and about 3% taken by the ten largest.

The rearrangement links TRBV30 to TRBJ1-4; TRBD1 might be the D (6 bases). The source material was peripheral blood. The source is a man aged 50 to 60 who had recovered from COVID-19. CDR3 in DNA: TGTGCCTGGAGTGAGGACAGAACCCCAGAAAAACTGTTTTTT. It encodes CAWSEDRTPEKLFF.